This TCR beta chain is from a study of T-cell reconstitution after alpha-beta-depleted transplantation in children. This clonotype was recorded at least ten times. Researchers prepared the TCRbeta library using unique molecular identifiers, the study reports. TCRdb used MiXCR to reprocess the PCR reads, holding one entry per CDR3 protein. This sample has some 600,000 distinct CDR3 sequences, with around a sixth found just once. The trim removed 0 bases at V and 4 bases at J, leaving 14 bases unmatched. The germline CDR1 and CDR2 sequences are DFQATT and SNEGSKA (reference sequence). The length of the CDR3 is 18 residues.

The clonotype originates from a human donor who donated a stem cell graft to a child with acute myeloid leukemia. The chain uses TRBV20-1 and TRBJ1-4, with TRBD1 identical over 7 bases. Source: PBMCs from the stem cell graft donor, taken from the stem cell graft. This chain's CDR3 is CSAREVERGGVFNEKLFF. The CDR3 DNA is TGCAGTGCTAGAGAGGTGGAGCGAGGGGGCGTCTTTAATGAAAAACTGTTTTTT.